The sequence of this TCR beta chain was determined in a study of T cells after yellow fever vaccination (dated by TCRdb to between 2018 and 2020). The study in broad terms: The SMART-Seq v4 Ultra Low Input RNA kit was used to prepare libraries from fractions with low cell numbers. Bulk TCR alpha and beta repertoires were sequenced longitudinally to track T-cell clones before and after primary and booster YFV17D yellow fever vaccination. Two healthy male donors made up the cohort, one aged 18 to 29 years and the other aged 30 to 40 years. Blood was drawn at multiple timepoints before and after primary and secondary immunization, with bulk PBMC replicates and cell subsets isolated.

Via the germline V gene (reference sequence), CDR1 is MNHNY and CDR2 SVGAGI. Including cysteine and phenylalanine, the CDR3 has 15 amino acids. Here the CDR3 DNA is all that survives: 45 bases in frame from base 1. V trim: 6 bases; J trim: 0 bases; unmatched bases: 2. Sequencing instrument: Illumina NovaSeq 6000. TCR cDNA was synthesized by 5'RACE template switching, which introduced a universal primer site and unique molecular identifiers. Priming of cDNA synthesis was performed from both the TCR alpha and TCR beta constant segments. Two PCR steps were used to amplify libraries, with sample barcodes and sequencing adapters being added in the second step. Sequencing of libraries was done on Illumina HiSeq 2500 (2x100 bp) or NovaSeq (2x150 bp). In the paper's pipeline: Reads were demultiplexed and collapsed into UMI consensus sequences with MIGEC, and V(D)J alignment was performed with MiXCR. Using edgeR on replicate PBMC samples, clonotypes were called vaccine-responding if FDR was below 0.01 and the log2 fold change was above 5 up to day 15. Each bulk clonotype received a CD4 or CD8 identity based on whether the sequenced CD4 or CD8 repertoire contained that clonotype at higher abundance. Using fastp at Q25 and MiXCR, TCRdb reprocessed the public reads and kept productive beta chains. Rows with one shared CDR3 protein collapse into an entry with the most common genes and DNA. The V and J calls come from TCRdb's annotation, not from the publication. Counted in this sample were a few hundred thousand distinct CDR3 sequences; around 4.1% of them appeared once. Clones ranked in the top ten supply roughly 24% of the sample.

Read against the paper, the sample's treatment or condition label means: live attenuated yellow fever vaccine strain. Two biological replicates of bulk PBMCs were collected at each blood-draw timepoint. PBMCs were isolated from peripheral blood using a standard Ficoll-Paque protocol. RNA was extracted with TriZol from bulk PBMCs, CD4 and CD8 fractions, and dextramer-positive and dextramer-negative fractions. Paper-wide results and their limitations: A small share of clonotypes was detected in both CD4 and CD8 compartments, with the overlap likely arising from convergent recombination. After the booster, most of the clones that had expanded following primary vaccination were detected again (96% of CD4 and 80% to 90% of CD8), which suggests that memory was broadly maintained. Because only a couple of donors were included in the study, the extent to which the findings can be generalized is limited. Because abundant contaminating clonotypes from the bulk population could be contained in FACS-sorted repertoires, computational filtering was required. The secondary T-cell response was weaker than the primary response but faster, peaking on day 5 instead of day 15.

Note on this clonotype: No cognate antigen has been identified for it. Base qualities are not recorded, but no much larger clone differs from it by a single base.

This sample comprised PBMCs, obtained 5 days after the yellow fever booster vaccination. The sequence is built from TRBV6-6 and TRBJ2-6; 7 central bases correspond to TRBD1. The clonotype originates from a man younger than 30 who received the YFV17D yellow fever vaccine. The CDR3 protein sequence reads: CASRGTDSGANVLTF. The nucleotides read TGTGCCAGCAGGGGGACAGACTCTGGGGCCAACGTCCTGACTTTC.